The subject of this entry is one TCR beta chain. What this receptor recognizes is not known. Per-base quality was not reported, and no clone a single base away is much larger than it. CDR1 DFQATT and CDR2 SNEGSKA were looked up in the germline V gene (reference sequence). V and J are trimmed by 0 bases and 0 bases, and the gene matches miss 6 bases of the junction. The CDR3 numbers 18 residues from cysteine through phenylalanine. Only the CDR3 part of the read is kept: 54 bases, read in frame from the first base. This entry belongs to a study of CD8 T cells in ankylosing spondylitis (dated by TCRdb to about 2017). A note on the overall study: The study profiled T cell receptor beta repertoires in healthy donors and ankylosing spondylitis patients to find disease-linked TCR variants. In total, the full study cohort was made up of roughly 110 healthy donors and approximately 24 ankylosing spondylitis patients. Samples of peripheral blood were taken, and for ankylosing spondylitis patients, synovial fluid was collected as well.

Study-wide findings and limitations: A TCR beta motif of about 8 highly homologous amino acid variants appeared characteristic of blood from ankylosing spondylitis patients. The disease-linked clones were reported to be significantly enriched in matched synovial fluid samples from ankylosing spondylitis patients. Some TCR beta motif variants had previously been reported in synovial fluid and blood of reactive arthritis patients, which suggested common disease-initiation mechanisms. The disease-linked clones showed a CD8+ phenotype and occurred at relatively low frequencies in peripheral blood.

Sequencing was carried out with an Illumina HiSeq 2500. Quantitative 5'-RACE with molecular barcodes was the method used to prepare the TCR beta libraries. As for the original processing: A new computational method based on a probabilistic model of VDJ rearrangement was used to identify disease-linked TCR variants. TCRdb trimmed the raw reads at Q25, called clones with MiXCR and kept productive beta chains. Entries that share a CDR3 protein sequence are merged under the most common genes and DNA. TCRdb assigned the V and J calls; the authors' analysis was not used. Recorded for this sample are 250,000 to 300,000 distinct CDR3 sequences; approximately 20% of them occurred a single time. Of the sample, over 25% falls within the top ten clones.

The sequenced sample was blood, either unsorted or a sorted T cell fraction (not recorded which). This sequence was found in a male donor with ankylosing spondylitis or in good health (not recorded which). In this chain, TRBV20-1 is recombined with TRBJ2-7; 15 nucleotides in the junction match TRBD2. The CDR3 region: CSAREGTSGRFASYEQYF. The DNA sequence is TGCAGTGCTAGAGAAGGGACTAGCGGGAGGTTTGCCTCCTACGAGCAGTACTTC.